This T cell receptor (beta chain) is from a study of CD4 T cells in relation to SARS-CoV-2 and coronaviruses. V was clipped by 3 bases and J by 1 base; unmatched bases: 6. This CDR3 is built from 15 residues. The germline CDR1 and CDR2 sequences are SEHNR and FQNEAQ (reference sequence). The assay was immunoSEQ multiplex PCR, and TCRdb's table has in-frame clones only and misses some. Here the sample spans about 35,000 clones, 77% being singletons. For this clone: Its matching antigen is unknown.

Naive or memory CD4+ cells were cultured 1:1 with T cell-depleted PBMCs plus CEF. The sample comprised memory CD4+ T cells from PBMCs, cultured in vitro. This receptor was identified in an adult with COVID-19. The chain uses TRBV7-9 and TRBJ2-7, with 7 bases lining up with TRBD1. CDR3: CASSLRTGKSYEQYF. The CDR3, as DNA: TGTGCCAGCAGCTTGAGGACAGGAAAATCCTACGAGCAGTACTTC.